These 26 T cell receptor beta chains share one sample of origin, sequenced in a study of PD-1 blockade in classical Hodgkin lymphoma. Sequenced by immunoSEQ multiplex PCR; TCRdb stores in-frame clones only, minus some. The sample gives 100,000 or so clones, 80% to 90% of which show up once; about 6.1% is in the top ten. All trial patients relapsed after autologous stem cell transplantation. The source material was peripheral blood mononuclear cells (PBMCs), sampled before the second cycle of nivolumab. The receptors derive from a human donor with classical Hodgkin lymphoma.

The chain is built from TRBV7-9 and TRBJ2-2; D remains unclear. The germline V gene has CDR1 SEHNR and CDR2 FQNEAQ (reference sequence). This CDR3 region has 16 residues. V lost 2 bases, J lost 4 bases, and 14 bases lay in between. The CDR3 region has the DNA TGTGCCAGCAGCTTATTCCCGGTATTGTCCACCGGGGAGCTGTTTTTT. It yields the protein CASSLFPVLSTGELFF.

V is TRBV7-8 and J is TRBJ1-2, with 7 bases aligning to TRBD1. CDR1 and CDR2 (germline): SGHVS, FQNEAQ. Losses at the gene ends were 3 bases for V and 6 bases for J; bases not matched to a gene: 10. CDR3 length: 15 residues. CDR3 region: CASSFLGQEKDGYTF. The DNA for the CDR3 is TGTGCCAGCAGCTTCCTAGGACAGGAAAAAGATGGCTACACCTTC.

The V gene is TRBV7-6, the J gene TRBJ2-5, with 8 positions matching TRBD2. Trimming at V came to 3 bases and at J to 4 bases, leaving 10 bases not matched to a gene. The length of the CDR3 is 16 residues. Germline V lookup: CDR1 SGHVS, CDR2 FNYEAQ. CDR3 protein: CASSLGTGTSRETQYF. The CDR3 DNA is TGTGCCAGCAGCTTGGGGACCGGGACTAGTAGAGAGACCCAGTACTTC.

This clone was detected only a few times. The gene calls are TRBV29-1 and TRBJ2-5; possibly TRBD1 for D (6 bases). The V gene lost 0 bases and the J gene lost 5 bases, with 7 bases spanning the gap. This CDR3 has 12 residues. The germline V gene encodes CDR1 SQVTM and CDR2 ANQGSEA. CDR3 residues: CSVEEQGETQYF. CDR3 bases: TGCAGCGTTGAAGAACAGGGTGAGACCCAGTACTTC.

The chain couples TRBV5-1 to TRBJ2-1; D is uncertain. The ends were cut back, 4 bases at V and 9 bases at J, with 20 bases in the middle. This CDR3 contains 15 residues. The germline V gene has CDR1 SGHRS and CDR2 YFSETQ. The CDR3 here is CASSPRVQSLGEQFF. CDR3 nucleotide sequence: TGCGCCAGCAGCCCAAGGGTACAGAGTCTAGGTGAGCAGTTCTTC.

The V call is TRBV30, the J call TRBJ1-1; D unclear. Germline lookup yields CDR1 GTSNPN and CDR2 SVGIG (reference sequence). The V end was cut by 1 base, the J end by 6 bases, with 12 bases between. CDR3 length: 13 residues. The CDR3 DNA sequence: TGTGCCTGGAGTGAAGAGTTAATGGCTGAAGCTTTCTTT. Protein: CAWSEELMAEAFF.

The chain uses TRBV6-5 and TRBJ2-1; D not certain. Germline loops: CDR1 MNHEY, CDR2 SVGAGI. This CDR3 has 15 amino acids. V gave up 6 bases and J gave up 9 bases, with 21 bases separating them. CDR3 region: CASSFGGSATLEQFF. CDR3 coding DNA: TGTGCCAGCAGCTTTGGTGGGTCCGCTACTCTTGAGCAGTTCTTC.

The rearrangement uses TRBV7-9 and TRBJ1-6; D is undetermined. CDR1 SEHNR and CDR2 FQNEAQ come from the germline V gene (reference sequence). V was clipped by 5 bases and J by 8 bases, with 16 bases between them. The CDR3 loop spans 15 amino acids. CDR3 bases: TGTGCCAGCAGCCTCAAGAGGGTTGGTGATTCACCCCTCCACTTT. It is translated as CASSLKRVGDSPLHF. The full variable domain, its missing parts supplied by reference TRBV7-9 and TRBJ1-6, is DTGVSQNPRHKITKRGQNVTFRCDPISEHNRLYWYRQTLGQGPEFLTYFQNEAQLEKSRLLSDRFSAERPKGSFSTLEIQRTEQGDSAMYLCASSLKRVGDSPLHFGNGTRLTVT.

The gene calls are TRBV7-9 and TRBJ1-6, with D unresolved. The CDR3 length is 17 residues. CDR1 is SEHNR and CDR2 is FQNEAQ in the germline V gene (reference sequence). Trimming removed 2 bases from V and 5 bases from J, with 16 bases in between. As DNA, the CDR3 is TGTGCCAGCAGCTTATCGTGGCGACCAGCCGATAATTCACCCCTCCACTTT. This codes for CASSLSWRPADNSPLHF.

The chain is built from TRBV4-2 and TRBJ2-5, with 8 bases matching TRBD2. V shed 5 bases, J shed 5 bases, and the junction held 4 bases outside the gene matches. Germline lookup yields CDR1 LGHNA and CDR2 YNFKEQ. This CDR3 has 13 amino acids. CDR3 coding DNA: TGTGCCAGCAGCTACGGGGGGGCCGAGACCCAGTACTTC. Its translation: CASSYGGAETQYF.

The chain couples TRBV18 to TRBJ1-5; D unresolved. V shed 3 bases and J shed 0 bases, with 9 bases lying between them. CDR1 is KGHSH and CDR2 is LQKENI in the germline V gene. The CDR3 covers 15 residues. CDR3 bases: TGTGCCAGCTCACCCTTTGGGGATAGCAATCAGCCCCAGCATTTT. It is translated as CASSPFGDSNQPQHF.

The chain carries TRBV19 and TRBJ1-4; D is unclear. CDR1 LNHDA and CDR2 SQIVND come from the germline V gene (reference sequence). This CDR3 region has 13 residues. V was shortened by 6 bases and J by 7 bases, with 12 bases between the two germline ends. This CDR3 is CASRDEGSEKLFF. DNA of the CDR3: TGTGCCAGTAGGGACGAGGGTAGTGAAAAACTGTTTTTT.

The genes are TRBV4-3 and TRBJ1-1; perhaps TRBD1 as D (5 bases). The V gene's germline CDR1 is LGHNA and CDR2 YSLEER. The CDR3 runs to 17 residues. V lost 4 bases and J lost 0, with 18 bases in between. In DNA form, the CDR3 reads TGCGCCAGCAGCCCAGACGTTCGGGGGGGGATGAACACTGAAGCTTTCTTT. Its translation is CASSPDVRGGMNTEAFF.

V gene TRBV11-3 combines with J gene TRBJ2-1; no clear D. This CDR3 has 17 residues. Trimming shortened V by 1 base and J by 2 bases, and 15 bases separated the two germline ends. The germline V gene encodes CDR1 SGHNT and CDR2 YENEEA. The CDR3 DNA follows: TGTGCCAGCAGCTTAGGAGTTCAAGGGTTTCCCTACAATGAGCAGTTCTTC. Amino acids: CASSLGVQGFPYNEQFF.

The chain uses TRBV9 and TRBJ1-1; TRBD1 aligns across 11 bases. The germline V gene encodes CDR1 SGDLS and CDR2 YYNGEE. This CDR3 has 17 amino acids. J was trimmed by 4 bases and V by 4 bases; bases with no gene match: 12. The CDR3 DNA sequence: TGTGCCAGCAGCCTGGGGACAGGGGGTGGGAGTAGCACTGAAGCTTTCTTT. Translated, it gives CASSLGTGGGSSTEAFF.

This sequence joins TRBV9 and TRBJ2-2; TRBD1 or TRBD2 may be the D gene (5 bases each). Looked up from germline, CDR1 is SGDLS and CDR2 is YYNGEE. V was cut by 10 bases and J by 7 bases, with 14 bases left in between. The CDR3 is made up of 12 amino acids. The CDR3 DNA reads TGTGCCGGCGGTGGGGGAAACGGGGAGCTGTTTTTT. It codes for CAGGGGNGELFF.

The V and J genes are TRBV2 and TRBJ2-2, with 11 bases fitting TRBD1. With 6 bases clipped from V and 2 bases from J, the junction kept 2 bases outside the gene matches. The CDR3 has 15 residues. The germline V gene encodes CDR1 SNHLY and CDR2 FYNNEI. The CDR3 protein is CASSGQGANTGELFF. The CDR3 DNA reads as TGTGCCAGCAGCGGACAGGGGGCAAACACCGGGGAGCTGTTTTTT.

The V and J genes are TRBV5-8 and TRBJ1-4; the D gene is possibly TRBD1 (5 bases). CDR1 and CDR2 (germline): SGHTS, YDEGEE. This CDR3 has 13 amino acids. Trimming removed 2 bases at V and 11 bases at J, with 13 bases between. The CDR3, as DNA: TGTGCCAGCAGCTTACGGTGGGGCGACAAACTGTTTTTT. It specifies CASSLRWGDKLFF.

In DNA form, the CDR3 reads TGTGCCAGCAGCCTAGGAGGTACGCAGTATTTT. Its protein product is CASSLGGTQYF. This sequence joins TRBV7-9 and TRBJ2-3; tentatively, D is TRBD2 (5 bases). Germline V CDR1 and CDR2: SEHNR, FQNEAQ (reference sequence). The CDR3 covers 11 residues. Trimming cost V 5 bases and J 8 bases, with 8 bases left between them.

The V gene is TRBV5-6, the J gene TRBJ2-7, with 7 bases identical to TRBD1. Looked up from germline, CDR1 is SGHDT and CDR2 is YYEEEE. There are 15 residues in the CDR3. V trimming: 2 bases; J trimming: 1 base; junction bases outside the gene matches: 6. The CDR3 nucleotides read TGTGCCAGCAGCTTTTCAGGGACAGTTTCCTACGAGCAGTACTTC. Residues: CASSFSGTVSYEQYF.

The chain combines TRBV18 with TRBJ2-1; 13 positions match TRBD2. The CDR3 length is 17 residues. Losses at the gene ends were 3 bases for V and 4 bases for J; bases not matched to a gene: 6. CDR1 is KGHSH and CDR2 is LQKENI in the germline V gene. The CDR3 DNA reads TGTGCCAGCTCACCCACTAGCGGGGGGGCCTATTACAATGAGCAGTTCTTC. Amino acids: CASSPTSGGAYYNEQFF.

This chain's CDR3 is CASSLTGDPGQIYGYTF. The DNA of the CDR3 is TGTGCCAGTAGTTTAACCGGGGACCCGGGACAGATTTATGGCTACACCTTC. The chain recombines TRBV19 with TRBJ1-2, with 7 bases fitting TRBD1. This CDR3 has 17 residues. V shed 5 bases and J 5 bases; nucleotides not matched to a gene: 17. Germline V gene sequence: CDR1 LNHDA, CDR2 SQIVND (reference sequence).

The chain links TRBV15 to TRBJ2-7; possibly TRBD2 for D (5 bases). The CDR3 extends over 14 amino acids. Trimming stripped 0 bases from V and 4 bases from J, with 10 bases between. CDR1 and CDR2 from the germline V gene are LNHNV and YYDKDF (reference sequence). This chain's CDR3 is CATSRDKGEYEQYF. In DNA form, the CDR3 reads TGTGCCACCAGCAGAGATAAGGGAGAGTACGAGCAGTACTTC.

The chain is built from TRBV7-8 and TRBJ1-1; D is unresolved. Trimming took off 4 bases at V and 2 bases at J, with 14 bases between the two ends. The CDR3 covers 15 residues. Germline V lookup: CDR1 SGHVS, CDR2 FQNEAQ. This CDR3 is CASSSQGPENTEAFF. As DNA, the CDR3 is TGTGCCAGCAGCTCCCAAGGCCCAGAAAACACTGAAGCTTTCTTT.

The V call is TRBV7-9, the J call TRBJ1-4; D gene unclear. Germline V lookup: CDR1 SEHNR, CDR2 FQNEAQ (reference sequence). The V end was cut by 6 bases, the J end by 0 bases, with 14 bases between. This CDR3 contains 16 residues. CDR3 DNA: TGTGCCAGCAGACCGGAGGACTTTGCAACTAATGAAAAACTGTTTTTT. This gives the protein CASRPEDFATNEKLFF.

This rearrangement joins TRBV5-6 to TRBJ1-2, with D unresolved. The CDR3 is 19 residues long. Trimming removed 0 bases from V and 8 bases from J, with 29 bases in between. CDR1 is SGHDT, CDR2 YYEEEE, per germline. In DNA, the CDR3 is TGTGCCAGCAGCTTGGTGACTCCATCGGGAATTTCGTCCAGCGGGGGCTACACCTTC. It encodes CASSLVTPSGISSSGGYTF.